This entry describes one T cell receptor (beta chain). Its target is not known. The data originate from a study of liver allograft versus peripheral blood T cells. Looking at the study overall: Comparative analysis was performed on T cell receptor repertoires from transplanted livers and from recipients' peripheral blood.

Study-wide results and caveats: It was reported that the T cell receptor repertoires found inside liver allografts differed from those that were detected in peripheral blood.

The CDR3 runs to 15 residues. Germline V lookup: CDR1 SGHTA, CDR2 FQGNSA. The V end lost 1 base, the J end lost 2 bases, and 9 bases lay between the germline ends. Each CDR3 protein is one row after TCRdb ran MiXCR on the reads. The sample yields approximately 12,000 distinct CDR3 sequences, about 25% seen once. J is TRBJ2-1 and V is TRBV7-2; D is possibly TRBD1 (6 bases). The source of this sequence is a human patient who had a liver transplant. Some T cells here may be from the graft donor. Here the CDR3 reads CASSLGAGAYNEQFF. CDR3 in DNA: TGTGCCAGCAGCTTAGGGGCAGGGGCCTACAATGAGCAGTTCTTC.